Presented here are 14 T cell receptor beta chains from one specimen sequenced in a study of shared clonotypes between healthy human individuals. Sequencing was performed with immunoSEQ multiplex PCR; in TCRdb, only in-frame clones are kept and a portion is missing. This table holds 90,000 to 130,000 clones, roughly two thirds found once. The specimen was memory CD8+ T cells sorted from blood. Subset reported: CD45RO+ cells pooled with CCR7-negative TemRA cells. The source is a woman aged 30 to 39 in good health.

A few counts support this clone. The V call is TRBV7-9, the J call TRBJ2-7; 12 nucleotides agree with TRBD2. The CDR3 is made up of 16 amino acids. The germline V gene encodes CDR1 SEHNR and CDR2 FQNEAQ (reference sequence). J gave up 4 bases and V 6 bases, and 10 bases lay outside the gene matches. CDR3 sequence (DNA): TGTGCCAGCAGTCAGACTAGCGGGAGCCGTAAATACGAGCAGTACTTC. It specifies CASSQTSGSRKYEQYF.

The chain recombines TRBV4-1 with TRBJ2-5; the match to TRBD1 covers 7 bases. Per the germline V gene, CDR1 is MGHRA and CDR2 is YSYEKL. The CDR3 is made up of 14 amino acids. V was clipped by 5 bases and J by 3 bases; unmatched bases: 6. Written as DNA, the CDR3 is TGCGCCAGCAGCTTGACGACAGGGAAAGAGACCCAGTACTTC. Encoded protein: CASSLTTGKETQYF.

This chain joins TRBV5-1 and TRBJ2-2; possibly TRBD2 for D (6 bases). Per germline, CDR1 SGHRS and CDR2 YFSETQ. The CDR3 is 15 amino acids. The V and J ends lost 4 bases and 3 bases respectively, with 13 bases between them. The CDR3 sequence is CASSAGSRDTGELFF. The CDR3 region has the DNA TGCGCCAGCAGCGCGGGAAGTCGGGACACCGGGGAGCTGTTTTTT.

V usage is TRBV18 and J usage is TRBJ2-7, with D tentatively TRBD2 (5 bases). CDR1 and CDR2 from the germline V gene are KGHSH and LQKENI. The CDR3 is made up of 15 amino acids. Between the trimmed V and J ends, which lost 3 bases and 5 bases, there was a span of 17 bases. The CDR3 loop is CASSPTGIRENEQYF. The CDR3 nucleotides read TGTGCCAGCTCACCTACGGGTATTAGGGAGAACGAGCAGTACTTC.

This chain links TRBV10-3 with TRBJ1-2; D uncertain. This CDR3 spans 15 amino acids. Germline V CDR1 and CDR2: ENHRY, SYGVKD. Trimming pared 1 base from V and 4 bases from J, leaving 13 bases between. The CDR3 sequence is CAISEWAGHSYGYTF. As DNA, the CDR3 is TGTGCCATCAGTGAGTGGGCCGGTCACAGCTATGGCTACACCTTC.

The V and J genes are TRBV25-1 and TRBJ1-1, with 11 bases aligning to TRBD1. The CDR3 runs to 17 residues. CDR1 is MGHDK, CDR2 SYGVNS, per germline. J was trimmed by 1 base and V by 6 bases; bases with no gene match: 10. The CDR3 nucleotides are TGTGCCAGCAGGGAGGACAGGGGGCTCTCACCGAACACTGAAGCTTTCTTT. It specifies CASREDRGLSPNTEAFF.

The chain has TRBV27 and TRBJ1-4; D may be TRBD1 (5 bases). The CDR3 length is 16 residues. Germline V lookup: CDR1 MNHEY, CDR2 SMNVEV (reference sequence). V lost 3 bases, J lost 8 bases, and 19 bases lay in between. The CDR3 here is CASSLGWGVRGEKLFF. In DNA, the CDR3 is TGTGCCAGCAGTTTGGGTTGGGGGGTAAGGGGCGAAAAACTGTTTTTT.

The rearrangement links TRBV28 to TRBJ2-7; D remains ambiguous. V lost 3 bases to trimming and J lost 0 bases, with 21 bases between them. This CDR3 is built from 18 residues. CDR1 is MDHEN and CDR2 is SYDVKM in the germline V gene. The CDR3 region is CASSFQRYGGVFSYEQYF. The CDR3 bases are TGTGCCAGCAGTTTCCAACGTTACGGTGGGGTCTTCTCCTACGAGCAGTACTTC.

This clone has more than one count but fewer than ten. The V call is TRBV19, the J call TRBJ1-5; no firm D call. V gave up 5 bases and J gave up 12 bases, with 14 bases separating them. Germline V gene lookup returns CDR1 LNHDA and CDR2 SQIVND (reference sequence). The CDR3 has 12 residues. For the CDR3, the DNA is TGTGCCAGTAGTGGCTCGGCTGCCCGCCAGCATTTT. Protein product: CASSGSAARQHF.

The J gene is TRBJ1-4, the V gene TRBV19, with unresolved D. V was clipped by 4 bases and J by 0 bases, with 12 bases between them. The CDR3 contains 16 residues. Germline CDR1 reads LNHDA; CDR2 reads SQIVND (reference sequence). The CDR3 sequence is CASSTAGRATNEKLFF. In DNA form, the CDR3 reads TGTGCCAGTAGTACAGCCGGAAGAGCAACTAATGAAAAACTGTTTTTT.

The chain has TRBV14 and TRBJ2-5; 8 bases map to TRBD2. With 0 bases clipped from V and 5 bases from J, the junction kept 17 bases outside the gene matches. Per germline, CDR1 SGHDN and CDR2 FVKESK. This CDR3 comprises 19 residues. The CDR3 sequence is CASSQDIGFSQREIETQYF. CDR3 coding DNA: TGTGCCAGCAGCCAAGATATCGGTTTTTCCCAGCGGGAGATTGAGACCCAGTACTTC.

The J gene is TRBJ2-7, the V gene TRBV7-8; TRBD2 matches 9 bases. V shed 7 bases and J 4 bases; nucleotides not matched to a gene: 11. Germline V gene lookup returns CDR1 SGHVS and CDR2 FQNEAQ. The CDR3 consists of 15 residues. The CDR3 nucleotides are TGTGCCAGCAAGTCTTTTAGCGGGAGTTTATACGAGCAGTACTTC. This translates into CASKSFSGSLYEQYF.

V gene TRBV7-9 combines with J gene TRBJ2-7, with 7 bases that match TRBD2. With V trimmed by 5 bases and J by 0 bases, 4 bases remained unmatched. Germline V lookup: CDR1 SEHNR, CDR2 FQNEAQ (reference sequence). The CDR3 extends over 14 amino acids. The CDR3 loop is CASSARDYSYEQYF. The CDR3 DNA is TGTGCCAGCAGCGCCCGGGACTACTCCTACGAGCAGTACTTC.

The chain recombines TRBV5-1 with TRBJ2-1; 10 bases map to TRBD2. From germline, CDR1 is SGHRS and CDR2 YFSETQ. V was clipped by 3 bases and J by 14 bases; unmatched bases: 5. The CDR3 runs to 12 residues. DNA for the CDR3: TGCGCCAGCAGCTCCAGGACTAGCGGTGAGTTCTTC. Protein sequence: CASSSRTSGEFF.